This entry features one TCR beta chain sequence. Its antigen is as yet unknown. The record originates from a study of B cell selection in AIRE deficiency. Study-wide findings and caveats: Of 3,000 to 4,500 shared Treg TCRbeta sequences, roughly 33% were healthy-only, approximately 9% patient-only. In TCRBV usage, CDR3 length and diversity, patient Tconv and Treg cells matched healthy donors.

From germline, CDR1 is SGHTA and CDR2 FQGNSA. Trimming left V 3 bases short and J 7 bases short, with 12 bases between. This CDR3 is built from 13 residues. CD4+CD127+ cells were sorted as the conventional CD4 T cells. Authors' methods: Roughly 110,000 patient and some 1.4x10^5 healthy donor in-frame TCRbeta sequences came from conventional T cells. Clones were sequenced by immunoSEQ multiplex PCR, and TCRdb holds only the in-frame ones, with some missing. V, J and clone size reflect that table, while D and trimming were determined from the DNA. The table has 20,000 to 25,000 clones, around 97% seen once; the top ten hold around 0.33%.

The gene calls are TRBV7-2 and TRBJ2-5, with D perhaps TRBD2 (5 bases). Material for sequencing was conventional CD4+ T cells sorted from PBMCs. The TCR was taken from a human donor with AIRE deficiency. CDR3 bases: TGTGCCAGCAGCTTTAGGCCTGAGGGGACCCAGTACTTC. Translating it yields CASSFRPEGTQYF.